The sequence of this TCR beta chain was determined in a study of early T cells in non-severe SARS-CoV-2 infection. On the study more broadly: Sequencing targeted bulk RNA from unsorted whole blood, leaving chains unpaired. Study-wide results and limits: VDJdb-based matching was biased toward anti-spike CD8 responses and missed private and CD4 specificities.

This clonotype was counted only a few times. What it recognizes is unknown. This CDR3 contains 15 residues. With 3 bases removed from V and 3 bases from J, the gap between germline ends came to 15 bases. Germline V gene data show CDR1 as KGHSH and CDR2 as LQKENI. Tagging with unique molecular identifiers was applied to individual cDNA molecules. TCRdb itself ran the 5' RACE reads through MiXCR, one entry per CDR3 protein. The sample has fewer than 120,000 distinct CDR3 sequences; roughly an eighth are singletons. The chain links TRBV18 to TRBJ2-7; tentatively, D is TRBD2 (5 bases). This sample comprised whole blood, obtained at baseline. The receptor's source is an adult who was a healthcare worker with PCR-confirmed SARS-CoV-2 infection or an uninfected control (not recorded which). The CDR3 region is CASSPPRGSDYEQYF. Here the CDR3 DNA reads TGTGCCAGCTCACCCCCCCGAGGGTCCGACTACGAGCAGTACTTC.